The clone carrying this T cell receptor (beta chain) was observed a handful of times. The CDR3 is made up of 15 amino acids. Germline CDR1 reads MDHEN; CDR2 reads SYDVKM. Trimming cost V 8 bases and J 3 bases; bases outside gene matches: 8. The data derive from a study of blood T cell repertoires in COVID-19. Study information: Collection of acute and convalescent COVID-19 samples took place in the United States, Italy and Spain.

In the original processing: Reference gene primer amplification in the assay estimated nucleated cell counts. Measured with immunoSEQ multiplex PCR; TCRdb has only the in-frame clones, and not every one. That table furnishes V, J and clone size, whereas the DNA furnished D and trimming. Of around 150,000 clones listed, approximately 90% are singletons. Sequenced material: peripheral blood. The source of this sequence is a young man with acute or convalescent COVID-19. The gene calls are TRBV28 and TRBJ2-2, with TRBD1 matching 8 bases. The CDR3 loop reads CASLGQAGHTGELFF. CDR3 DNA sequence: TGTGCCAGCTTGGGACAGGCGGGCCACACCGGGGAGCTGTTTTTT.